This is a list of T cell receptor beta chains from one sample in a study of T cells in Graves' hyperthyroidism and ophthalmopathy. Each CDR3 protein is one row after TCRdb ran MiXCR on the multiplex PCR reads. Of around 210,000 distinct CDR3 sequences detected, about 15% appear once; the ten largest clones hold approximately 56%. The material sequenced was blood. These receptor sequences come from a woman aged 50 to 65 with Graves' hyperthyroidism. Both conserved end residues are part of each CDR3. D genes are given only for firm matches. For some rows the clone size is stated as once, few or many, or as a class when expanded; others skip it.

abundance | len | j_gene | v_gene | d_gene | CDR3aa | CDR3nt
NA | 13 | TRBJ2-1 | TRBV6-1 | NA | CASTRGSYNEQFF | TGTGCCAGCACCCGGGGGTCCTACAATGAGCAGTTCTTC
NA | 12 | TRBJ2-3 | TRBV29-1 | NA | CSVVPLGDTQYF | TGCAGCGTTGTCCCACTGGGCGATACGCAGTATTTT
once | 16 | TRBJ2-5 | TRBV20-1 | TRBD2 | CSARGGSLAGEETQYF | TGCAGTGCTAGAGGTGGTTCGCTAGCGGGAGAAGAGACCCAGTACTTC
many | 15 | TRBJ2-7 | TRBV5-1 | NA | CASSHGDGSSYEQYF | TGCGCCAGCAGCCACGGGGACGGAAGCTCCTACGAGCAGTACTTC
few | 18 | TRBJ1-3 | TRBV27 | NA | CASSNRVGLGASGNTIYF | TGTGCCAGCAGTAACCGAGTGGGTTTAGGGGCCTCTGGAAACACCATATATTTT
many | 16 | TRBJ2-3 | TRBV20-1 | TRBD2 | CSARDPAGGSTDTQYF | TGCAGTGCTAGAGATCCGGCGGGAGGGAGCACAGATACGCAGTATTTT
many | 16 | TRBJ1-5 | TRBV15 | NA | CATSSPQGGSNQPQHF | TGTGCCACCAGCAGCCCACAGGGTGGGAGCAATCAGCCCCAGCATTTT
NA | 12 | TRBJ2-1 | TRBV7-3 | TRBD1 | CASGTGSYEQFF | TGTGCCAGCGGGACAGGGTCCTACGAGCAGTTCTTC
few | 14 | TRBJ1-1 | TRBV29-1 | NA | CSVEVAGGGTEAFF | TGCAGCGTTGAAGTGGCGGGGGGCGGCACTGAAGCTTTCTTT
many | 12 | TRBJ1-1 | TRBV20-1 | NA | CSALRQYTEAFF | TGCAGTGCCCTCCGACAGTACACTGAAGCTTTCTTT
few | 15 | TRBJ1-5 | TRBV28 | NA | CASSLAPPGVQPQHF | TGTGCCAGCAGTTTAGCCCCCCCGGGTGTTCAGCCCCAGCATTTT
few | 15 | TRBJ2-2 | TRBV20-1 | NA | CSARVPGANTGELFF | TGCAGTGCTAGAGTCCCGGGGGCAAACACCGGGGAGCTGTTTTTT
many | 11 | TRBJ2-7 | TRBV27 | NA | CASSGVDEQYF | TGTGCCAGCAGCGGGGTGGACGAGCAGTACTTC
few | 15 | TRBJ2-1 | TRBV4-2 | TRBD2 | CASSQDGLASNEQFF | TGTGCCAGCAGCCAAGATGGACTAGCATCAAATGAGCAGTTCTTC
many | 18 | TRBJ2-5 | TRBV20-1 | TRBD2 | CSAHFLGLAGEAGETQYF | TGCAGTGCTCACTTCCTGGGACTAGCGGGAGAGGCGGGAGAGACCCAGTACTTC
many | 14 | TRBJ2-7 | TRBV20-1 | TRBD2 | CSARTSGSSYEQYF | TGCAGTGCTCGTACTAGCGGCAGCTCCTACGAGCAGTACTTC
NA | 16 | TRBJ2-2 | TRBV9 | TRBD2 | CASSVEIGSGSRELFF | TGTGCCAGCAGCGTAGAGATTGGTAGCGGGAGCAGGGAGCTGTTTTTT
once | 19 | TRBJ2-1 | TRBV10-3 | TRBD2 | CAISESASSGRISYNEQFF | TGTGCCATCAGTGAGTCCGCGTCTAGCGGGAGGATCTCCTACAATGAGCAGTTCTTC
few | 14 | TRBJ1-2 | TRBV6-1 | NA | CASSCSRVNYGYTF | TGTGCCAGCAGTTGCAGCAGGGTTAACTATGGCTACACCTTC
many | 16 | TRBJ2-3 | TRBV9 | NA | CASSVYDSLSTDTQYF | TGTGCCAGCAGCGTTTATGACAGCCTCAGCACAGATACGCAGTATTTT
few | 16 | TRBJ1-5 | TRBV9 | NA | CASSVGGSGVNQPQHF | TGTGCCAGCAGCGTAGGAGGATCAGGGGTGAATCAGCCCCAGCATTTT
many | 17 | TRBJ2-7 | TRBV11-2 | TRBD2 | CASSLRPGGRAGYEQYF | TGTGCCAGCAGCCTCCGGCCTGGCGGGAGGGCGGGTTACGAGCAGTACTTC
NA | 15 | TRBJ1-6 | TRBV12-3/TRBV12-4 | NA | CASRGESTDFSPLHF | TGTGCCAGCAGGGGGGAGTCCACCGACTTTTCACCCCTCCACTTT
many | 16 | TRBJ2-1 | TRBV5-1 | NA | CASSLGSGLADNEQFF | TGCGCCAGCAGCTTGGGTTCCGGGCTAGCCGACAATGAGCAGTTCTTC
few | 12 | TRBJ2-7 | TRBV19 | NA | CATRDGAYEQYF | TGTGCCACCCGGGACGGAGCCTACGAGCAGTACTTC
NA | 15 | TRBJ2-1 | TRBV9 | NA | CASSIDPGRLNEQFF | TGTGCCAGCAGCATCGACCCAGGAAGGCTCAATGAGCAGTTCTTC
NA | 14 | TRBJ2-3 | TRBV20-1 | TRBD2 | CSARGSGDTDTQYF | TGCAGTGCTAGAGGTAGCGGGGACACAGATACGCAGTATTTT
NA | 15 | TRBJ2-2 | TRBV7-2 | NA | CASSLGDRHTGELFF | TGTGCCAGCAGCTTAGGTGACAGACACACCGGGGAGCTGTTTTTT
few | 17 | TRBJ1-2 | TRBV4-1 | NA | CASSQWTRTDLNYGYTF | TGCGCCAGCAGCCAGTGGACTCGGACGGACCTTAACTATGGCTACACCTTC
many | 14 | TRBJ2-1 | TRBV24-1 | TRBD2 | CSKEEREGPDEQFF | TGTTCTAAAGAGGAGCGGGAGGGCCCAGATGAGCAGTTCTTC
many | 14 | TRBJ1-1 | TRBV12-3/TRBV12-4 | NA | CASSLTKLGTEAFF | TGTGCCAGCAGTTTAACGAAGCTGGGGACTGAAGCTTTCTTT
few | 15 | TRBJ2-5 | TRBV7-9 | TRBD2 | CASRASGSRKETQYF | TGTGCCAGCCGCGCCAGCGGGAGTCGGAAAGAGACCCAGTACTTC
many | 14 | TRBJ1-2 | TRBV2 | NA | CASRDTGIDYGYTF | TGTGCCAGCAGGGATACCGGGATAGACTATGGCTACACCTTC
many | 14 | TRBJ1-5 | TRBV12-5 | NA | CASGLGQSDQPQHF | TGTGCTAGTGGTTTAGGACAGTCCGATCAGCCCCAGCATTTT
NA | 16 | TRBJ1-1 | TRBV9 | NA | CASSPTLSTPSGEAFF | TGTGCCAGCAGCCCAACACTCAGCACCCCTAGCGGTGAAGCTTTCTTT
many | 15 | TRBJ2-1 | TRBV11-2 | TRBD2 | CASSLAGTSRNEQFF | TGTGCCAGCAGCTTAGCCGGGACTAGCCGCAATGAGCAGTTCTTC
few | 15 | TRBJ2-7 | TRBV19 | TRBD2 | CASSITSGISYEQYF | TGTGCCAGTAGTATCACTAGCGGGATCTCCTACGAGCAGTACTTC
few | 17 | TRBJ2-3 | TRBV5-1 | TRBD1 | CASSGKGGASGTDTQYF | TGCGCCAGCAGTGGAAAAGGGGGCGCTTCAGGCACAGATACGCAGTATTTT
NA | 12 | TRBJ1-2 | TRBV19 | NA | CASSRQDYGYTF | TGTGCCAGTAGTCGGCAGGACTATGGCTACACCTTC
NA | 14 | TRBJ1-5 | TRBV12-3/TRBV12-4 | NA | CASSSYREDQPQHF | TGTGCCAGCAGTTCATACAGGGAGGATCAGCCCCAGCATTTT
many | 12 | TRBJ2-1 | TRBV2 | TRBD2 | CATALAGVEQFF | TGTGCCACCGCCCTAGCGGGAGTTGAGCAGTTCTTC
many | 14 | TRBJ2-2 | TRBV29-1 | TRBD1 | CSVARQGNTGELFF | TGCAGCGTTGCCCGACAGGGGAACACCGGGGAGCTGTTTTTT
many | 15 | TRBJ2-1 | TRBV11-1 | TRBD2 | CASSRGLAGGDEQFF | TGTGCCAGCAGCCGGGGACTAGCGGGAGGCGATGAGCAGTTCTTC
once | 10 | TRBJ2-1 | TRBV30 | NA | CAWIINEQFF | TGTGCCTGGATTATCAATGAGCAGTTCTTC
few | 15 | TRBJ1-2 | TRBV6-1 | NA | CASSEVTPANYGYTF | TGTGCCAGCAGTGAAGTGACACCTGCTAACTATGGCTACACCTTC
NA | 11 | TRBJ1-3 | TRBV13 | NA | CASSTGTDLYF | TGTGCCAGCAGCACCGGGACGGATCTATATTTT
few | 13 | TRBJ2-5 | TRBV14 | NA | CASSQDLEETQYF | TGTGCCAGCAGCCAAGATCTGGAAGAGACCCAGTACTTC
few | 17 | TRBJ1-5 | TRBV27 | NA | CASSSDFGYRSNQPQHF | TGTGCCAGCAGTTCCGACTTTGGTTATCGGAGCAATCAGCCCCAGCATTTT